This note documents a single T cell receptor beta chain sequence. A single count supports this clone. It lacks a known antigen. The input lacks base qualities; no much larger clone sits a single base away. These data come from a study of blood T cell repertoires in COVID-19 (TCRdb year 2020). Broadly, across the study: Collaborator samples came from the United States, Italy and Spain and covered acute and convalescent phases of COVID-19. The samples were drawn from two sources: the first 160 participants of the ongoing ImmuneRACE study, and over 1,000 subjects contributed by 6 global collaborators. The sample metadata nearly always contained a de-identified subject ID, COVID-19 status, age in years and sex. The repertoires were released in a freely available public database intended as a resource for research on the immune response to SARS-CoV-2. The material from the prospective study consisted of cDNA or gDNA derived from T cells, B-cell-depleted T cells, or PBMCs. Where HLA class I and class II types were available, the types were taken from metadata supplied by the sample provider, not from assay-based typing. The dataset comprised deeply sampled blood TCRbeta repertoires from subjects exposed to, actively infected with, or recovered from COVID-19. The study at large found these results: The quantity of clinical and demographic metadata differed by source and by participant and was supplied without curation.

The immunoSEQ Assay, a bias-controlled multiplex PCR, was used to amplify TCRbeta CDR3 regions from genomic DNA. From the authors' description of their analysis: Nucleated cell counts per sample were estimated from amplification of reference gene primers within the assay. Sequence reads were collapsed and filtered to measure the absolute abundance of every unique TCRbeta CDR3 rearrangement. For each sample, productive Simpson clonality was calculated as the square root of Simpson's diversity index across productive rearrangements. TCRdb mirrors the immuneACCESS table, restricted to in-frame sequences. Some clones are absent from its copies; in checked studies, under half trace to an unresolved V gene, and the reason for the others is unknown. V and J calls plus clone size are reproduced from that table; the DNA served to infer D and trimming. The sample table lists roughly 120,000 clones, around 91% of them with a count of one. Approximately 27% of the sample belongs to the ten largest clones.

Each collaborating institution followed its own protocols to collect whole blood in K2EDTA tubes. Collaborator samples were shipped for TCRbeta analysis as frozen whole blood, isolated PBMCs, or DNA extracted from either sample type. Sequencing input: peripheral blood. This sequence originates from a man between 65 and 85 years old with active or convalescent COVID-19.

The CDR3: CASSPPDRYDGYTF. At the DNA level, the sequence is TGTGCCAGCAGTCCTCCTGACAGATACGATGGCTACACCTTC. Recombination joined TRBV28 with TRBJ1-2; possibly the D gene is TRBD1, per 5 matching bases. V loses 5 bases, J loses 6 bases, and the germline ends lie 16 bases apart. The germline V gene gives CDR1 as MDHEN and CDR2 as SYDVKM. The cysteine opens and the phenylalanine closes a CDR3 of 14 amino acids. Kept here is only the CDR3 DNA, which spans 42 bases and is read in frame from base 1.